This T cell receptor beta chain was sequenced in a study of blood T cell repertoires in COVID-19 (dated by TCRdb to the early 2020s). Some background on the complete study: The collaborator samples originated in the United States, Italy and Spain and spanned the acute and convalescent phases of COVID-19. The material from the prospective study consisted of cDNA or gDNA derived from T cells, B-cell-depleted T cells, or PBMCs. The dataset comprised deeply sampled blood TCRbeta repertoires from subjects exposed to, actively infected with, or recovered from COVID-19. A freely available public database, intended as a resource for researchers studying the immune response to SARS-CoV-2, is where the repertoires were released. The samples were drawn from two sources: the first 160 participants of the ongoing ImmuneRACE study, and over 1,000 subjects contributed by 6 global collaborators. Sample metadata almost always included a de-identified subject ID, COVID-19 status, age in years and sex. Where HLA class I and class II types were available, the types were taken from metadata supplied by the sample provider, not from assay-based typing. Here is what the overall study found, with its caveats: Clinical and demographic metadata were provided uncurated, with the amount varying by source and participant.

There are 14 amino acids in the CDR3, from cysteine to phenylalanine inclusive. Solely the CDR3 DNA is kept, with 42 bases framed from the first base. Looking up the germline V gene yields CDR1 ENHRY and CDR2 SYGVKD. V is shortened by 0 bases, J by 5 bases, and the region joining them spans 8 bases. TCRbeta CDR3 regions were amplified from genomic DNA using the immunoSEQ Assay, a bias-controlled multiplex PCR. The authors' analysis ran thus. Within the assay, amplification of reference gene primers was used to estimate how many nucleated cells each sample contained. To quantify the absolute abundance of each unique TCRbeta CDR3 rearrangement, sequence reads were collapsed and filtered. For each sample, productive Simpson clonality was calculated as the square root of Simpson's diversity index across productive rearrangements. TCRdb carries this immuneACCESS record with in-frame sequences only. Its versions omit some clonotypes, under half of them owing to an unresolved V gene in the studies checked, with the rest unexplained. That table furnishes V, J and clone size, whereas the DNA furnished D and trimming. The sample data list roughly 310,000 clones, and about 91% of these were observed just once. The leading ten clones occupy roughly a tenth of the sample.

Participants in the prospective study were aged 18 to 89 years, lived in 20 to 30 United States geographic areas, and enrolled through a virtual design. Cohort assignment in the prospective study relied on participant-reported clinical history from a screening survey and a study questionnaire. Recovered participants in ImmuneRACE Cohort 3 were defined as having two consecutive negative NP/OP PCR tests, clearance from a healthcare professional, or resolution of symptoms. Mobile phlebotomists in the prospective study collected whole blood, serum and a nasopharyngeal or oropharyngeal swab from every participant. Participants in the prospective study had the option to provide additional blood draws and questionnaires over a roughly two-month period. Before DNA extraction, prospective study blood samples were shipped either frozen or at room temperature. In the case of this clone: The antigen it binds to is not known. No base quality values were provided; no much bigger clone lies one nucleotide off.

The sample was PBMCs or T cells enriched from blood (not recorded which). This sequence originates from a woman in her thirties or forties who had recovered from COVID-19. The chain employs TRBV10-3 and TRBJ2-1; no confident D gene assignment can be made. The base sequence is TGTGCCATCAGTGAGTCGCGCCGGGACAATGAGCAGTTCTTC. This sequence encodes CAISESRRDNEQFF.